This T cell receptor (beta chain) was observed in a study of T-cell memory formation after mild COVID-19. The CDR3 sequence is 15 residues long. V gave up 4 bases and J gave up 2 bases, with 14 bases separating them. In germline, CDR1 is MGHRA, CDR2 YSYEKL. TCRdb analysed the 5' RACE reads with MiXCR anew, one entry per CDR3 protein. The profile shows over 300,000 distinct CDR3 sequences, 20% to 25% of them singletons. This receptor was identified in a man aged 18-30 years who had mild COVID-19 (a few samples of this study predate the infection). Cell type and time point are not known. The sequencing sample was made of PBMCs or a T cell subset sorted from them (not recorded which). The gene calls are TRBV4-1 and TRBJ1-2; possibly TRBD1 for D (6 bases). The CDR3 DNA reads as TGCGCCAGCAGCCCCGGGACACAACCGAACTATGGCTACACCTTC. It is translated as CASSPGTQPNYGYTF.